This entry features one T cell receptor (beta chain) sequence. This specimen comes from a study of cytomegalovirus exposure and HLA in healthy donors. CDR1 is SGDLS, CDR2 YYNGEE, per germline. V dropped 3 bases and J dropped 6 bases, with 24 bases sitting between them. The CDR3 loop spans 18 amino acids. Sequencing was performed with immunoSEQ multiplex PCR; in TCRdb, only in-frame clones are kept and a portion is missing. The sample contains under 50,000 clones, 94% of which appear only once. The chain carries TRBV9 and TRBJ2-2; D perhaps matches TRBD1 (5 bases). The sample was PBMCs. This clonotype was sampled from a woman aged 18-30 years in good health and CMV-seropositive. The CDR3 loop is CASSALGGLGPNSGELFF. The CDR3 nucleotides read TGTGCCAGCAGCGCCCTGGGTGGCCTGGGGCCGAATTCCGGGGAGCTGTTTTTT.